This T cell receptor (beta chain) was observed in a study of tumor and adjacent non-tumor tissue in lung cancer (dated by TCRdb to the late 2010s). Concerning the study at large: By cancer type, the cohort comprised around 11 adenocarcinoma patients, 2 squamous cell carcinoma patients and 1 small cell lung cancer patient. Bulk TCRbeta repertoires were compared between lung tumor tissue and matched distant non-tumor lung tissue obtained from fewer than 16 lung cancer patients. Sequencing generated a total of 125,075,908 productive TCRbeta reads, averaging around 4.3 million reads per sample. Among the approximately 15 patients, ages ranged from roughly 30 to 85 years, some ten were men and 5 were women, and disease was TNM stage I to III. A few dozen paired specimens, one tumor and one normal lung sample per patient, were profiled by TCRbeta CDR3 sequencing.

Counted from cysteine to phenylalanine, this CDR3 has 13 amino acids. Just CDR3 DNA is preserved here, 39 bases in frame from base 1. The germline V gene yields MNHEY for CDR1 and SVGAGI for CDR2. Library generation was performed with multiplex PCR. The run used an Illumina HiSeq 2500. TCRbeta libraries were built by three rounds of nested PCR using primers (Table S4), following protocols modified from ARM-PCR. Before sequencing, PCR products in the 200-500 bp range were cut out of the gel and cleaned up using the QIAquick gel extraction kit. The authors' pipeline ran thus. Reads were cleaned with Trimmomatic, merged with FLASH into complete CDR3 sequences, and assigned to V(D)J germline segments with MiTCR. Clonal diversity was calculated as the inverse Simpson's index using VDJtools. In-frame sequences without a premature stop codon were defined as productive reads. TCRdb passed the public sequencing reads through fastp at Q25 and MiXCR, retaining productive beta sequences. All rows with the same CDR3 protein become a single entry with the most common DNA and genes. The authors' filters were not applied to this entry. The sample data list around 39,000 distinct CDR3 sequences, and over 55% of these were observed just once. Of the sample, 35% to 50% falls within the top ten clones.

On this clonotype: Its antigen is not yet known. A read error may produce the germline difference seen at one junction end.

RNA was extracted from bulk unsorted tissue and checked for quality with a NanoDrop ND-1000 and an Agilent 2100. Normal lung samples were distant non-tumor tissue taken more than 3 cm from the tumor edge. The donors were newly diagnosed lung cancer patients admitted for thoracic surgery in China from August to November 2014 who had not received prior chemotherapy. The study excluded patients who had received radiotherapy or chemotherapy before or who had another cancer at the same time. Surgical tissue pieces of about 1-2.2 cm3 were preserved in RNAlater solution and stored at -80 °C until use. Beyond this particular receptor, the publication reports: Only around 16 patients were in the cohort, and the authors stated that larger samples and more detailed clinical data are needed. Significantly higher TCR diversity was found in younger patients, and higher tumor TCR diversity was associated with shorter overall and disease-free survival. The top 100 clones made up a significantly larger cumulative share of the repertoire in normal lung than in tumor tissue. The methods do not name the sequencing platform or mention unique molecular identifiers. Peripheral blood was not sequenced, so blood TCRbeta repertoires in these lung cancer patients were not examined. Tumor tissue showed significantly greater TCR diversity (inverse Simpson) than normal lung tissue (431.37 vs 166.20, P = 0.0075, Mann-Whitney U test).

This receptor was obtained from a man aged 50 to 59 with non-small cell lung cancer. Specimen: distant non-tumor lung tissue. The chain is assembled from TRBV6-5 and TRBJ1-6, with the D gene too uncertain to name. The CDR3 reads as follows: CASKGSGDSPHHF. The DNA is TGTGCCAGCAAGGGCAGCGGGGATTCACCCCACCATTTT.